A single sample gave rise to the 28 T cell receptor beta chains below, sequenced in a study of T cells in Graves' hyperthyroidism and ophthalmopathy. TCR beta CDR3 regions were amplified from RNA transcripts. Carried out on the TCR CDR3, a first-round RT-PCR used the HTBI primer set. One entry per CDR3 protein, called by TCRdb with MiXCR from the multiplex PCR reads. Of a few hundred thousand distinct CDR3 sequences listed, approximately 14% are singletons. The specimen sequenced was blood. The source is a woman under 30 with Graves' hyperthyroidism that later progressed to Graves' ophthalmopathy.

This clonotype was seen at least ten times. Relative to the germline gene, one junction end is altered; a read error may explain this. The rearrangement joins TRBV28 to TRBJ1-3; 7 bases are shared with TRBD1. Per the germline V gene, CDR1 is MDHEN and CDR2 is SYDVKM. The CDR3 consists of 14 residues. CDR3 in DNA: TGTGCCAGCTCCCCAGGGGGTTCTGGGAACACCATATATTTT. Translated, it gives CASSPGGSGNTIYF.

This clonotype has only a few counts. This chain links TRBV2 with TRBJ2-3; D is undetermined. This CDR3 has 10 residues. Trimming shortened V by 4 bases and J by 8 bases, and 4 bases separated the two germline ends. The germline V gene encodes CDR1 SNHLY and CDR2 FYNNEI. CDR3 sequence (DNA): TGTGCCAGCAGTGGTGGTACGCAGTATTTT. Translating gives CASSGGTQYF.

There are many counts of this clonotype. This chain uses TRBV15 with TRBJ1-5, with TRBD1 matching over 8 bases. The CDR3 sequence is 16 residues long. The junction had 10 bases not matched to a gene; V was cut back by 3 bases and J by 6 bases. Germline V CDR1 and CDR2: LNHNV, YYDKDF (reference sequence). CDR3 loop: CATSRILDRDGQPQHF. CDR3 DNA sequence: TGTGCCACCAGCAGGATACTGGACAGGGATGGTCAGCCCCAGCATTTT.

At least ten counts were recorded for this clonotype. The chain recombines TRBV27 with TRBJ2-2; TRBD2 is a possible D gene (6 bases). V lost 8 bases, J lost 1 base, and 17 bases lay in between. Germline V CDR1 and CDR2: MNHEY, SMNVEV (reference sequence). The CDR3 covers 16 residues. The CDR3: CASLPPSSVNTGELFF. The CDR3 region has the DNA TGTGCCAGCCTCCCTCCTTCTAGCGTGAACACCGGGGAGCTGTTTTTT.

This clonotype was counted at least ten times. This chain uses TRBV30 with TRBJ1-1, with 7 nucleotides matching TRBD1. This CDR3 spans 16 amino acids. Trimming removed 1 base from V and 5 bases from J; junction bases left unmatched: 13. The germline V gene has CDR1 GTSNPN and CDR2 SVGIG (reference sequence). The CDR3 is CAWSATGTAWGTEAFF. The CDR3 DNA reads TGTGCCTGGAGTGCGACGGGGACAGCCTGGGGAACTGAAGCTTTCTTT.

In this sample, this clonotype turned up a few times. V usage is TRBV6-5 and J usage is TRBJ1-1; D call uncertain. CDR1 is MNHEY, CDR2 SVGAGI, per germline. CDR3 length: 13 residues. V lost 0 bases to trimming and J lost 11 bases, with 13 bases between them. The CDR3 spells CASSYSKGLGAFF. The CDR3 nucleotides are TGTGCCAGCAGTTACTCGAAGGGTTTAGGGGCTTTCTTT.

V usage is TRBV9 and J usage is TRBJ2-1, with 13 bases fitting TRBD2. V trimming: 2 bases; J trimming: 5 bases; junction bases outside the gene matches: 10. The germline V gene has CDR1 SGDLS and CDR2 YYNGEE. CDR3 size: 18 residues. CDR3: CASSVSPWGTSGNNEQFF. The DNA of the CDR3 is TGTGCCAGCAGCGTCTCCCCCTGGGGGACTAGCGGGAACAATGAGCAGTTCTTC.

This clonotype was observed at least ten times. The V gene is TRBV18, the J gene TRBJ2-1; 7 nucleotides agree with TRBD2. Germline trimming cut 6 bases from V and 4 bases from J; bases unmatched to any gene: 9. The germline V gene encodes CDR1 KGHSH and CDR2 LQKENI. This CDR3 contains 15 residues. CDR3 protein: CASSYRDYQYNEQFF. DNA for the CDR3: TGTGCCAGCTCTTACCGGGACTACCAATACAATGAGCAGTTCTTC.

This clonotype was seen at least ten times. V is TRBV30 and J is TRBJ2-4, with 8 bases fitting TRBD1. CDR1 is GTSNPN, CDR2 SVGIG, per germline (reference sequence). The V gene end was trimmed by 5 bases and the J gene end by 6 bases; junction bases not matched to a gene: 3. The CDR3 has 12 residues. The CDR3 DNA reads as TGTGCCTGGGGGACAGGCCTAAACATTCAGTACTTC. Its protein product is CAWGTGLNIQYF. The variable domain in full, with the rest retrieved from reference TRBV30 and TRBJ2-4, is SQTIHQWPATLVQPVGSPLSLECTVEGTSNPNLYWYRQAAGRGLQLLFYSVGIGQISSEVPQNLSASRPQDRQFILSSKKLLLSDSGFYLCAWGTGLNIQYFGAGTRLSVL.

This clonotype has more than one count but fewer than ten. V and J are TRBV12-3 or TRBV12-4 and TRBJ2-3; D ambiguous. The CDR3 is made up of 10 amino acids. Trimming took off 3 bases at V and 7 bases at J, with 2 bases between the two ends. The CDR3 region is CASSFNTQYF. DNA for the CDR3: TGTGCCAGCAGTTTTAATACGCAGTATTTT.

This clonotype was counted between two and nine times. This chain uses TRBV30 with TRBJ2-2; no clear D gene. The germline CDR1 and CDR2 sequences are GTSNPN and SVGIG (reference sequence). V lost 2 bases and J 8 bases, leaving 6 bases between the germline ends. CDR3 length: 11 amino acids. In DNA form, the CDR3 reads TGTGCCTGGAGTTTCCGTGGGGAGCTGTTTTTT. Translated: CAWSFRGELFF.

This clonotype was observed many times. The chain has TRBV2 and TRBJ2-1, with D possibly TRBD2 on 5 matching bases. V was shortened by 6 bases and J by 3 bases, with 18 bases between the two germline ends. CDR3 length: 16 residues. Germline V gives CDR1 SNHLY, CDR2 FYNNEI. The CDR3 region is CASRNTESGRYNEQFF. The DNA for the CDR3 is TGTGCCAGCAGGAACACAGAAAGCGGACGCTACAATGAGCAGTTCTTC.

This clonotype was seen a handful of times. This chain connects TRBV29-1 to TRBJ2-3; 9 bases line up with TRBD2. The germline V gene has CDR1 SQVTM and CDR2 ANQGSEA. The V and J ends lost 5 bases and 2 bases, in that order; junction bases with no gene match: 5. The CDR3 runs 14 residues. Here the CDR3 DNA reads TGCAGCGTTTCGGGCGGGAGGGACACAGATACGCAGTATTTT. It codes for CSVSGGRDTDTQYF.

The chain couples TRBV5-4 to TRBJ1-1, with 7 bases matching TRBD1. CDR1 and CDR2 from the germline V gene are SGHNT and YYREEE (reference sequence). The CDR3 has 15 amino acids. J gave up 6 bases and V 3 bases, and 11 bases lay outside the gene matches. CDR3 DNA: TGTGCCAGCAGCTACGACAGGGTCGTGTACCCTGAAGCTTTCTTT. It yields the protein CASSYDRVVYPEAFF.

This clonotype was detected many times. The chain carries TRBV28 and TRBJ1-1, with TRBD1 matching 7 bases. This CDR3 is 14 amino acids long. Germline CDR1 and CDR2: MDHEN and SYDVKM. V was pared by 5 bases and J by 1 base, with 4 bases of the junction left unmatched. CDR3 sequence (DNA): TGTGCCAGCAGTGGGGCAGGGGGGAACACTGAAGCTTTCTTT. Encoded protein: CASSGAGGNTEAFF. Full variable domain (outside the CDR3, taken from reference TRBV28 and TRBJ1-1): DVKVTQSSRYLVKRTGEKVFLECVQDMDHENMFWYRQDPGLGLRLIYFSYDVKMKEKGDIPEGYSVSREKKERFSLILESASTNQTSMYLCASSGAGGNTEAFFGQGTRLTVV.

This clonotype was picked up many times. CDR3 loop: CASSPGHWDQGGTDTQYF. Here the CDR3 DNA reads TGTGCCAGCAGCCCCGGACATTGGGACCAAGGGGGCACAGATACGCAGTATTTT. The V call is TRBV11-2, the J call TRBJ2-3; D possibly uses TRBD1 or TRBD2 (5 bases each). The CDR3 runs to 18 residues. Germline V lookup: CDR1 SGHAT, CDR2 FQNNGV. With 5 bases removed from V and 1 base from J, the gap between germline ends came to 22 bases.

V and J are TRBV14 and TRBJ1-4; TRBD1 matches 8 bases. Germline V CDR1 and CDR2: SGHDN, FVKESK. V lost 4 bases to trimming and J lost 7 bases; unmatched junction nucleotides: 8. The CDR3 sequence is 15 residues long. CDR3 sequence (DNA): TGTGCCAGCAGCCCTCGACAGGGGTTTCGTGAAAAACTGTTTTTT. Encoded protein: CASSPRQGFREKLFF.

V is TRBV15 and J is TRBJ2-4, with D perhaps given as TRBD1 or TRBD2 (6 bases each). Germline V gene data show CDR1 as LNHNV and CDR2 as YYDKDF (reference sequence). Deletions cut 7 bases from V and 0 bases from J, with 13 bases between. This CDR3 has 15 residues. CDR3 in DNA: TGTGCCACCATGGGGGGACATCTAGCCAAAAACATTCAGTACTTC. This translates into CATMGGHLAKNIQYF.

This clonotype was counted ten times or more. The CDR3 protein is CASSQSTSGHEQFF. DNA of the CDR3: TGTGCCAGCAGCCAATCGACTAGCGGGCATGAGCAGTTCTTC. The chain carries TRBV3-1 and TRBJ2-1, with 10 bases lining up with TRBD2. Losses at the gene ends were 2 bases for V and 8 bases for J; bases not matched to a gene: 3. The CDR3 runs to 14 residues. Germline V gene data show CDR1 as LGHDT and CDR2 as YNNKEL (reference sequence).

In this sample, this clonotype turned up many times. This chain joins TRBV27 and TRBJ2-1, with 12 bases aligning to TRBD1. The CDR3 is made up of 17 amino acids. With 5 bases clipped from V and 2 bases from J, the junction kept 7 bases outside the gene matches. Germline V gene data show CDR1 as MNHEY and CDR2 as SMNVEV (reference sequence). Here the CDR3 DNA reads TGTGCCAGCAGTATAGGGGGGACAGGGGGCGCCTACAATGAGCAGTTCTTC. Amino acids: CASSIGGTGGAYNEQFF.

The genes are TRBV6-1 and TRBJ2-5; perhaps TRBD1 as D (6 bases). Germline loops: CDR1 MNHNS, CDR2 SASEGT. Trimming left V 2 bases short and J 5 bases short, with 12 bases between. The length of the CDR3 is 14 residues. Here the CDR3 reads CASSELGAKETQYF. The CDR3 coding sequence is TGTGCCAGCAGTGAACTGGGGGCGAAGGAGACCCAGTACTTC.

This rearrangement joins TRBV2 to TRBJ1-6; TRBD1 might be the D (6 bases). Germline assignment: CDR1 SNHLY and CDR2 FYNNEI. Trimming shortened V by 6 bases and J by 5 bases, and 11 bases separated the two germline ends. The CDR3 consists of 14 residues. The CDR3 DNA reads as TGTGCCAGCAGCCAGAGGGGGGATAATTCACCCCTCCACTTT. This gives the protein CASSQRGDNSPLHF. The full variable domain, with the rest looked up from reference TRBV2 and TRBJ1-6, is EPEVTQTPSHQVTQMGQEVILRCVPISNHLYFYWYRQILGQKVEFLVSFYNNEISEKSEIFDDQFSVERPDGSNFTLKIRSTKLEDSAMYFCASSQRGDNSPLHFGNGTRLTVT.

This clonotype was seen a few times. V and J are TRBV28 and TRBJ2-1; TRBD1 agrees at 7 bases. Germline-derived CDR1 and CDR2 are MDHEN and SYDVKM. V lost 5 bases and J lost 6; bases outside the gene matches: 13. This CDR3 contains 16 residues. The CDR3 DNA reads as TGTGCCAGCAGTCGACAGGGCGGGCGACCGAGCAATGAGCAGTTCTTC. The encoded protein is CASSRQGGRPSNEQFF.

This sequence joins TRBV28 and TRBJ1-3; tentative D call: TRBD1 (6 bases). CDR3 size: 13 residues. V was clipped by 8 bases and J by 1 base, with 9 bases between them. From germline, CDR1 is MDHEN and CDR2 SYDVKM. CDR3 protein: CASYTGSGNTIYF. CDR3 DNA: TGTGCCAGCTACACAGGGTCTGGAAACACCATATATTTT.

This clonotype was recorded a few times. This sequence joins TRBV7-9 and TRBJ2-1; D is unclear. V was cut by 2 bases and J by 2 bases, with 10 bases left in between. Germline V gene sequence: CDR1 SEHNR, CDR2 FQNEAQ (reference sequence). This CDR3 is 15 amino acids long. In DNA, the CDR3 is TGTGCCAGCAGCTTATCGGCCTCTACCTACAATGAGCAGTTCTTC. Its protein is CASSLSASTYNEQFF.

This clonotype was detected ten times or more. V usage is TRBV28 and J usage is TRBJ2-1; D gene unclear. CDR3 length: 13 residues. The germline V gene has CDR1 MDHEN and CDR2 SYDVKM. V dropped 7 bases and J dropped 6 bases, with 13 bases sitting between them. CDR3 DNA sequence: TGTGCCAGCACTACTTCCCGCCTCAATGAGCAGTTCTTC. Amino acids: CASTTSRLNEQFF.

There are many counts of this clonotype. This chain links TRBV11-2 with TRBJ2-1, with D unresolved. V was pared by 2 bases and J by 8 bases, with 22 bases between. The germline gives CDR1 SGHAT, CDR2 FQNNGV. This CDR3 has 17 residues. CDR3 coding DNA: TGTGCCAGCAGCTTAAAAAGAATGAGAGCTCCGATAGATGAGCAGTTCTTC. Its translation: CASSLKRMRAPIDEQFF.

This clonotype has at least ten counts. The V call is TRBV6-6, the J call TRBJ1-1; D not resolved. Germline V CDR1 and CDR2: MNHNY, SVGAGI (reference sequence). The CDR3 has 15 residues. The V end was cut by 2 bases, the J end by 0 bases, with 10 bases between. Here the CDR3 DNA reads TGTGCCAGCAGTTACAAAGGGTCCATGAACACTGAAGCTTTCTTT. It is translated as CASSYKGSMNTEAFF.